Listed here are 9 T cell receptor beta chains from one sample, sequenced in a study of a mutant IDH1 vaccine in newly diagnosed glioma. Described time point: week 35, safety follow-up. Each dose delivered 300 ug of mutant IDH1 20-mer peptide subcutaneously with imiquimod. The protocol was immunoSEQ multiplex PCR, while the TCRdb copy is restricted to in-frame clones and leaves out a portion. This table has 60,000 or so clones, around four fifths appearing once. Their recognized antigens are unknown. This material consisted of PBMCs, taken from a glioma patient whose treatment included an IDH1 peptide vaccine. These receptors came from a man between 25 and 39 years old with glioma.

The V gene is TRBV7-6, the J gene TRBJ2-1; 7 bases align to TRBD1. From germline, CDR1 is SGHVS and CDR2 FNYEAQ. CDR3 length equals 16 residues. The V segment lost 5 bases and the J segment 3 bases; nucleotides outside the gene matches: 10. Here the CDR3 DNA reads TGTGCCAGCAGCCTCACTCGGGACAGAAACTACAATGAGCAGTTCTTC. Translation gives CASSLTRDRNYNEQFF.

CDR3 residues: CASSPPLTGSPYEQYF. The CDR3 nucleotides are TGTGCCAGCTCACCACCGTTAACAGGGTCCCCCTACGAGCAGTACTTC. The chain uses TRBV18 and TRBJ2-7; TRBD1 is a possible D gene (6 bases). Trimming shortened V by 0 bases and J by 2 bases, and 14 bases separated the two germline ends. This CDR3 region has 16 residues. Germline CDR1 is KGHSH and CDR2 is LQKENI.

The chain couples TRBV6-5 to TRBJ1-2; D is unresolved. Deletions cut 10 bases from V and 1 base from J, with 16 bases between. The germline CDR1 and CDR2 sequences are MNHEY and SVGAGI. The CDR3 has 14 residues. CDR3 loop: CATCKVGLNYGYTF. CDR3 DNA sequence: TGTGCCACCTGCAAGGTTGGGCTTAACTATGGCTACACCTTC.

The rearrangement links TRBV6-1 to TRBJ2-2, with D perhaps given as TRBD1 or TRBD2 (5 bases each). This CDR3 spans 17 amino acids. CDR1 is MNHNS and CDR2 is SASEGT in the germline V gene. V was pared by 2 bases and J by 2 bases, with 15 bases between. CDR3 DNA: TGTGCCAGCAGTGAAATTATATGGGGGTATAACACCGGGGAGCTGTTTTTT. Translating it yields CASSEIIWGYNTGELFF.

The rearrangement uses TRBV19 and TRBJ2-2, with 8 nucleotides matching TRBD1. CDR1 is LNHDA and CDR2 is SQIVND in the germline V gene (reference sequence). The V segment lost 0 bases and the J segment 6 bases; nucleotides outside the gene matches: 0. The CDR3 is 14 residues long. This chain's CDR3 is CASSIETGAGELFF. DNA for the CDR3: TGTGCCAGTAGTATAGAGACAGGGGCCGGGGAGCTGTTTTTT. Supplemented by reference TRBV19 and TRBJ2-2, the full variable domain reads DGGITQSPKYLFRKEGQNVTLSCEQNLNHDAMYWYRQDPGQGLRLIYYSQIVNDFQKGDIAEGYSVSREKKESFPLTVTSAQKNPTAFYLCASSIETGAGELFFGEGSRLTVL.

Concerning this clone: The sample has other DNA sequences that encode this CDR3 too. The gene calls are TRBV5-1 and TRBJ2-7, with D tentatively TRBD1 (5 bases). Trimming left V 7 bases short and J 2 bases short, with 16 bases between. The V gene's germline CDR1 is SGHRS and CDR2 YFSETQ. CDR3 length: 14 residues. CDR3 residues: CASSPGQGAYEQYF. In DNA form, the CDR3 reads TGCGCCAGCTCCCCGGGTCAGGGCGCCTACGAGCAGTACTTC.

The V and J genes are TRBV6-1 and TRBJ2-7; D is ambiguous. The CDR3 is made up of 13 amino acids. Per germline, CDR1 MNHNS and CDR2 SASEGT. V was clipped by 0 bases and J by 9 bases, with 12 bases between them. The CDR3 DNA follows: TGTGCCAGCAGTGAAGCTTCTGGGCTTGGGCAGTACTTC. Its translation is CASSEASGLGQYF.

The gene calls are TRBV11-2 and TRBJ1-1; 8 bases line up with TRBD1. The germline gives CDR1 SGHAT, CDR2 FQNNGV. After removal of 1 base from V and 8 bases from J, the junction contained 9 bases not matched to a gene. This CDR3 region has 15 residues. CDR3 amino acids: CASSLGAGQELEAFF. The CDR3 DNA sequence: TGTGCCAGCAGCTTAGGGGCGGGACAGGAGTTGGAAGCTTTCTTT.

This chain connects TRBV7-8 to TRBJ2-1; no clear D. Trimming took 1 base from V and 4 from J, leaving 14 bases between them. CDR3 length: 16 amino acids. Germline V gene lookup returns CDR1 SGHVS and CDR2 FQNEAQ. The CDR3 spells CASSLDSAKRYNEQFF. The CDR3 nucleotides are TGTGCCAGCAGCTTAGACTCGGCCAAGAGGTACAATGAGCAGTTCTTC.